These 14 T cell receptor beta chains share one sample of origin, sequenced in a study of identifying expanded T cells in peripheral blood. Clones were sequenced by immunoSEQ multiplex PCR, and TCRdb holds only the in-frame ones, with some missing. The profile shows around 130,000 clones, less than 90% of them singletons. Specimen: blood. Receptors were obtained from a person aged 18 to 69 in good health.

The rearrangement joins TRBV6-6 to TRBJ2-1; 9 bases map to TRBD2. In germline, CDR1 is MNHNY, CDR2 SVGAGI (reference sequence). The length of the CDR3 is 15 residues. Germline trimming cut 5 bases from V and 3 bases from J; bases unmatched to any gene: 5. The CDR3 DNA reads as TGTGCCAGCAGTGTGACTAGCGGTAACTACAATGAGCAGTTCTTC. It yields the protein CASSVTSGNYNEQFF.

This clone has a handful of counts. This chain joins TRBV4-1 and TRBJ1-2; tentative D call: TRBD1 (6 bases). Deletions cut 4 bases from V and 2 bases from J, with 11 bases between. CDR1 and CDR2 from the germline V gene are MGHRA and YSYEKL. CDR3 length equals 14 residues. CDR3 loop: CASSPTGRNYGYTF. The CDR3 DNA sequence: TGCGCCAGCAGCCCGACAGGACGGAACTATGGCTACACCTTC.

The V and J genes are TRBV11-1 and TRBJ2-6; TRBD1 might be the D (5 bases). Trimming took 1 base from V and 0 from J, leaving 10 bases between them. The CDR3 spans 17 residues. The germline CDR1 and CDR2 sequences are SGHAT and FQDESV (reference sequence). Here the CDR3 reads CASSLEAGISGANVLTF. The CDR3 DNA reads TGTGCCAGCAGCTTAGAGGCAGGGATCTCTGGGGCCAACGTCCTGACTTTC.

The chain links TRBV2 to TRBJ2-7; 7 bases match TRBD1. The CDR3 sequence is 12 residues long. With 6 bases clipped from V and 5 bases from J, the junction kept 4 bases outside the gene matches. The germline CDR1 and CDR2 sequences are SNHLY and FYNNEI. As DNA, the CDR3 is TGTGCCAGCAGCATTACAGGGGACGAGCAGTACTTC. It codes for CASSITGDEQYF.

The chain uses TRBV6-1 and TRBJ2-2, with D maybe TRBD1 (7 bases). Germline-derived CDR1 and CDR2 are MNHNS and SASEGT. The CDR3 spans 14 residues. The V end lost 8 bases, the J end lost 4 bases, and 14 bases lay between the germline ends. CDR3 sequence: CASLQGRSTGELFF. The CDR3 bases are TGTGCCAGCTTACAGGGGAGGAGCACCGGGGAGCTGTTTTTT.

The rearrangement links TRBV6-5 to TRBJ1-2, with 7 bases identical to TRBD1. The germline CDR1 and CDR2 sequences are MNHEY and SVGAGI. V was clipped by 6 bases and J by 5 bases; unmatched bases: 9. The CDR3 loop spans 14 amino acids. The CDR3 sequence is CASSGHDRDYGYTF. CDR3 nucleotides: TGTGCCAGCAGCGGACATGACAGGGATTATGGCTACACCTTC.

J is TRBJ1-1 and V is TRBV20-1; D uncertain. This CDR3 has 10 amino acids. CDR1 is DFQATT, CDR2 SNEGSKA, per germline (reference sequence). The DNA of the CDR3 is TGCAGCGGAGGGAACACTGAAGCTTTCTTT. Its protein is CSGGNTEAFF.

The chain recombines TRBV2 with TRBJ2-3; unclear D gene. Germline lookup yields CDR1 SNHLY and CDR2 FYNNEI. There are 15 residues in the CDR3. V was cut by 7 bases and J by 0 bases, with 14 bases left in between. The CDR3 region is CASIKTLGSTDTQYF. Here the CDR3 DNA reads TGTGCCAGCATAAAAACCCTGGGGAGCACAGATACGCAGTATTTT.

The chain joins TRBV25-1 to TRBJ1-5; 7 positions match TRBD1. J was trimmed by 2 bases and V by 3 bases; bases with no gene match: 4. The CDR3 loop spans 15 amino acids. CDR1 and CDR2 from the germline V gene are MGHDK and SYGVNS. The DNA of the CDR3 is TGTGCCAGCAGTGAGTCCAGGGGGGGCAATCAGCCCCAGCATTTT. Its translation is CASSESRGGNQPQHF.

This sequence joins TRBV6-5 and TRBJ1-4; TRBD1 might be the D (5 bases). V was pared by 0 bases and J by 8 bases, with 10 bases between. CDR3 length equals 14 residues. In germline, CDR1 is MNHEY, CDR2 SVGAGI. The DNA of the CDR3 is TGTGCCAGCAGTTACTCGGGCAGGGAGGAAAAACTGTTTTTT. Protein product: CASSYSGREEKLFF.

V and J are TRBV2 and TRBJ2-2; D may correspond to TRBD1 or TRBD2 (5 bases each). The V gene lost 3 bases and the J gene lost 1 base, with 12 bases spanning the gap. The CDR3 length is 16 residues. The germline CDR1 and CDR2 sequences are SNHLY and FYNNEI. CDR3 protein: CASSETGLLNTGELFF. CDR3 coding DNA: TGTGCCAGCAGTGAGACGGGGCTCCTGAACACCGGGGAGCTGTTTTTT.

The chain has TRBV11-3 and TRBJ2-3; possibly TRBD2 for D (6 bases). From germline, CDR1 is SGHNT and CDR2 YENEEA. Trimming shortened V by 4 bases and J by 3 bases, and 8 bases separated the two germline ends. The CDR3 is made up of 13 amino acids. CDR3 sequence reads: CASSSSGTDTQYF. For the CDR3, the DNA is TGTGCCAGCAGCTCAAGCGGGACAGATACGCAGTATTTT.

In this sample, this clone turned up once. The chain uses TRBV11-2 and TRBJ2-2, with D uncertain. CDR3 length equals 13 residues. Germline CDR1 and CDR2: SGHAT and FQNNGV. With 5 bases removed from V and 6 bases from J, the gap between germline ends came to 10 bases. CDR3 nucleotides: TGTGCCAGCAGCCCTGAAGGACCCGGGGAGCTGTTTTTT. Its protein is CASSPEGPGELFF.

This chain uses TRBV4-1 with TRBJ1-3; TRBD1 might be the D (5 bases). The CDR3 extends over 14 amino acids. Germline values: CDR1 MGHRA, CDR2 YSYEKL. V was shortened by 4 bases and J by 4 bases, with 11 bases between the two germline ends. CDR3 sequence (DNA): TGCGCCAGCAGCCCGTCCCGGGACGGAAACACCATATATTTT. This encodes CASSPSRDGNTIYF.